Listed here is a single T cell receptor beta chain. TCRdb re-derived calls from the 5' RACE reads in MiXCR, one entry per CDR3 protein. The sample includes some 85,000 distinct CDR3 sequences, 12% to 15% seen only once; the top ten take approximately 1.5%. This sample was taken from a study of early T cells in non-severe SARS-CoV-2 infection. Sequencing was carried out using whole blood. This receptor was identified in an adult who was a healthcare worker with PCR-confirmed SARS-CoV-2 infection or an uninfected control (not recorded which).

The CDR3 coding sequence is TGTGCCAGCAGTAGGGACGAGAACACTGAAGCTTTCTTT. This gives the protein CASSRDENTEAFF. The chain uses TRBV6-1 and TRBJ1-1; maybe TRBD1 (5 bases). The CDR3 runs to 13 residues. V was trimmed by 5 bases and J by 1 base, leaving 8 bases between them. Germline V gives CDR1 MNHNS, CDR2 SASEGT.